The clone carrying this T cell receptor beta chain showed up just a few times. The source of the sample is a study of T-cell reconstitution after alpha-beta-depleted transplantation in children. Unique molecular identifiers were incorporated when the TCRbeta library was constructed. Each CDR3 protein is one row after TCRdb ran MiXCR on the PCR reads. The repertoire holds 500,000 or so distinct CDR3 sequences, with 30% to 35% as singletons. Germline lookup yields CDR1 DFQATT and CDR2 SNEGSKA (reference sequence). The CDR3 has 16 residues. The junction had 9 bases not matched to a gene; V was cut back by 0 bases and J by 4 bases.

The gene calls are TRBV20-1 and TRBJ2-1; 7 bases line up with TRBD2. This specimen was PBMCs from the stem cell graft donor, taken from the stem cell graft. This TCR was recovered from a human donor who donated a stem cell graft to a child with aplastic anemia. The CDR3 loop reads CSARDLAGHTYNEQFF. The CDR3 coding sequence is TGCAGTGCTAGAGATTTAGCGGGCCACACGTACAATGAGCAGTTCTTC.